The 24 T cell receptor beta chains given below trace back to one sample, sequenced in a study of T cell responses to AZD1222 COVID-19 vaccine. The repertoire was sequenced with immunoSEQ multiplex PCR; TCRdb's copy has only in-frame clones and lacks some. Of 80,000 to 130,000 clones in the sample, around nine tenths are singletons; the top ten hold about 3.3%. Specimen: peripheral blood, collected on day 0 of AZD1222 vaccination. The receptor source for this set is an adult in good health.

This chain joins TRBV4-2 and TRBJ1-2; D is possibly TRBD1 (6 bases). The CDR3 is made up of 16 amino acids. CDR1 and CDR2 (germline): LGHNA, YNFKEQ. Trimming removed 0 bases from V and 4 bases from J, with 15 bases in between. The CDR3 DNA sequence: TGTGCCAGCAGCCAAGAAGGTCGGGGGGCAGGCTATGGCTACACCTTC. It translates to CASSQEGRGAGYGYTF.

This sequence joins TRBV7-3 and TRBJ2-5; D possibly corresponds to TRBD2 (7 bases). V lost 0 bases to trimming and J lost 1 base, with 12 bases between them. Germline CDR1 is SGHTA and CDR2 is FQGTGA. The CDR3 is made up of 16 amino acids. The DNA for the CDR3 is TGTGCCAGCAGCTTAACGGGAGGGGGGATCCAAGAGACCCAGTACTTC. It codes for CASSLTGGGIQETQYF.

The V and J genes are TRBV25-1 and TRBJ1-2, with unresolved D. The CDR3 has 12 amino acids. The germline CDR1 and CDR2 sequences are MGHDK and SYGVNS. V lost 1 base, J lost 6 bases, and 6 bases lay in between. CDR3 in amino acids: CASSEWGDGYTF. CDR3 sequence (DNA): TGTGCCAGCAGTGAATGGGGAGATGGCTACACCTTC.

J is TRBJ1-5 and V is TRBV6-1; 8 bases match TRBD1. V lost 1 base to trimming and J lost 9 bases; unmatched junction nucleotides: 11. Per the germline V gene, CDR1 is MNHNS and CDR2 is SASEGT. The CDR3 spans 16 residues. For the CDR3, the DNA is TGTGCCAGCAGTGAAGATCCCCCCGGGACAGGCCGGCCCCAGCATTTT. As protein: CASSEDPPGTGRPQHF.

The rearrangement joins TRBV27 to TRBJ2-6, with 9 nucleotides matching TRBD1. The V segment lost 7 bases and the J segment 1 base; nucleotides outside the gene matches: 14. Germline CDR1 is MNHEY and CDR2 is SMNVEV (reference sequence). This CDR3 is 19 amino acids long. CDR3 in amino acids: CASTSPSGTGPSGANVLTF. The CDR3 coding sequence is TGTGCCAGCACTTCCCCCTCCGGGACAGGGCCGTCTGGGGCCAACGTCCTGACTTTC.

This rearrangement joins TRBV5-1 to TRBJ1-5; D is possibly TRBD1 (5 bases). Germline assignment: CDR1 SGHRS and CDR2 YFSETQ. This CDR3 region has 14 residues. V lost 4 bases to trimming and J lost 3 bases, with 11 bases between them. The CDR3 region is CASSRGRLNQPQHF. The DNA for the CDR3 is TGCGCCAGCAGCCGGGGGAGGCTCAATCAGCCCCAGCATTTT.

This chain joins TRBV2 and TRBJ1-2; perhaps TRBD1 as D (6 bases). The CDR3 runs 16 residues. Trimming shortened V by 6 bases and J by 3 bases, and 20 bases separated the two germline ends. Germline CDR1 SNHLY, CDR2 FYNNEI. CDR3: CASRGTKSRGDYGYTF. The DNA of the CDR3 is TGTGCCAGCAGGGGGACAAAGAGTAGGGGGGACTATGGCTACACCTTC.

CDR3 protein: CSASRGNNYGYTF. CDR3 DNA sequence: TGCAGTGCTAGTCGGGGGAACAACTATGGCTACACCTTC. The chain employs TRBV20-1 and TRBJ1-2, with D possibly being TRBD1 (5 bases). Trimming pared 3 bases from V and 2 bases from J, leaving 10 bases between. CDR1 is DFQATT, CDR2 SNEGSKA, per germline (reference sequence). The length of the CDR3 is 13 residues.

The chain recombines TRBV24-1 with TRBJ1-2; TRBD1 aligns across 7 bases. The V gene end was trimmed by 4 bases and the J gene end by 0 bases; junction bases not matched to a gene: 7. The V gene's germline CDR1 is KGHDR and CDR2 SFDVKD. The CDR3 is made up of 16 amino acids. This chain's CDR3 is CATSDTRDSPNYGYTF. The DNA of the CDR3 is TGTGCCACCAGTGACACGCGGGACAGCCCTAACTATGGCTACACCTTC.

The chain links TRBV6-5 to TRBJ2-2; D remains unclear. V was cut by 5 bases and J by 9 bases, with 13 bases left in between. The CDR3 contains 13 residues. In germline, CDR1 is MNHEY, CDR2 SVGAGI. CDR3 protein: CASSPVAHRELFF. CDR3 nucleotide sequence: TGTGCCAGCAGTCCCGTGGCCCACAGGGAGCTGTTTTTT.

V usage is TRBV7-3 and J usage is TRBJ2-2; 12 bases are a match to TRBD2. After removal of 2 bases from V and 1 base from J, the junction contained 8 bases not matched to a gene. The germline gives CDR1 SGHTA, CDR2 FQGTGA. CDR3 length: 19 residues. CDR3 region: CASSLVGTSGLVNTGELFF. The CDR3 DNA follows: TGTGCCAGCAGCTTAGTTGGGACTAGCGGGTTAGTGAACACCGGGGAGCTGTTTTTT. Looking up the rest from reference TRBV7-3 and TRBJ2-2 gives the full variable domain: GAGVSQTPSNKVTEKGKYVELRCDPISGHTALYWYRQSLGQGPEFLIYFQGTGAADDSGLPNDRFFAVRPEGSVSTLKIQRTERGDSAVYLCASSLVGTSGLVNTGELFFGEGSRLTVL.

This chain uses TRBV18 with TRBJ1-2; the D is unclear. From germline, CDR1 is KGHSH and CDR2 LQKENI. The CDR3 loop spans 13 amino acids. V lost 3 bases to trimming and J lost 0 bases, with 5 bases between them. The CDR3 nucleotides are TGTGCCAGCTCACCGGGGACTAACTATGGCTACACCTTC. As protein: CASSPGTNYGYTF.

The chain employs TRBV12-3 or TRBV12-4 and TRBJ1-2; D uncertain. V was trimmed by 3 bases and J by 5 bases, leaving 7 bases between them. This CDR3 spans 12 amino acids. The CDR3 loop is CASSFQGYGYTF. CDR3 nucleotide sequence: TGTGCCAGCAGTTTCCAAGGGTATGGCTACACCTTC.

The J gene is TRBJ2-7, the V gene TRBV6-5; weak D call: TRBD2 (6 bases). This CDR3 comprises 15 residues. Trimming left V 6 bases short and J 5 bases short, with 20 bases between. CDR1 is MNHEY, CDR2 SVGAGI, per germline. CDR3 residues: CASSHEGLKGNEQYF. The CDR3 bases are TGTGCCAGCAGCCATGAGGGACTGAAAGGGAACGAGCAGTACTTC.

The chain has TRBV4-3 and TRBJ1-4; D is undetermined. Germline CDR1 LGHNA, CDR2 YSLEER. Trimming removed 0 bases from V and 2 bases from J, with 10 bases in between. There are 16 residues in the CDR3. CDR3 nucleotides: TGCGCCAGCAGCCAAGATAATGGAGGGACTAATGAAAAACTGTTTTTT. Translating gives CASSQDNGGTNEKLFF.

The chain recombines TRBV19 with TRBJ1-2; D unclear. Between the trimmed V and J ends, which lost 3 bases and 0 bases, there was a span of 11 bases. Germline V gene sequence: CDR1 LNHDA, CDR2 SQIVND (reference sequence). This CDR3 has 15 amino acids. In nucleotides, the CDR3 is TGTGCCAGTAGTATTGGGCAGCAAGCTAACTATGGCTACACCTTC. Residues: CASSIGQQANYGYTF.

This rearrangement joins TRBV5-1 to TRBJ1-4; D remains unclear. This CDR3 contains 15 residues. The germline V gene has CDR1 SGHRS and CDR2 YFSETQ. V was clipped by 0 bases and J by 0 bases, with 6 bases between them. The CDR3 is CASSLGAATNEKLFF. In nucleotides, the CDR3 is TGCGCCAGCAGCTTGGGGGCGGCAACTAATGAAAAACTGTTTTTT.

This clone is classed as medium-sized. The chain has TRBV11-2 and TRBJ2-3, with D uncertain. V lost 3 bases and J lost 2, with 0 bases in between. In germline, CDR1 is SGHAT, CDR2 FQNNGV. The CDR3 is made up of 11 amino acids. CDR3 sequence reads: CASSFTDTQYF. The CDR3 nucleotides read TGTGCCAGCAGCTTCACAGATACGCAGTATTTT. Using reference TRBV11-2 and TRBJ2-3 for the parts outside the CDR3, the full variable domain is EAGVAQSPRYKIIEKRQSVAFWCNPISGHATLYWYQQILGQGPKLLIQFQNNGVVDDSQLPKDRFSAERLKGVDSTLKIQPAKLEDSAVYLCASSFTDTQYFGPGTRLTVL.

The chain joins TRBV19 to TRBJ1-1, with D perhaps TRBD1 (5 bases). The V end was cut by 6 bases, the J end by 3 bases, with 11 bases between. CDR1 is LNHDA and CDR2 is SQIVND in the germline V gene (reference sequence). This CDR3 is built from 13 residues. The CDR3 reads CASRTDRDTEAFF. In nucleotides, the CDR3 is TGTGCCAGTAGGACAGACAGAGACACTGAAGCTTTCTTT.

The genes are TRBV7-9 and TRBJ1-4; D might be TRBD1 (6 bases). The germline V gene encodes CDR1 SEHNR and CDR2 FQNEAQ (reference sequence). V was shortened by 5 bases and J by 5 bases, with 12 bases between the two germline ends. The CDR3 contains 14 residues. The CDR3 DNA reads TGTGCCAGCAGCCCCGGGACAAGCAATGAAAAACTGTTTTTT. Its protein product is CASSPGTSNEKLFF.

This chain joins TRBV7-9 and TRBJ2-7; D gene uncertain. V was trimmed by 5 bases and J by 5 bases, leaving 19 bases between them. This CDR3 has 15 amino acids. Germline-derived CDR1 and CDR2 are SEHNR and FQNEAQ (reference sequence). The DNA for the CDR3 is TGTGCCAGCAGCCCATTCCGGACCCCTTTCCACGAGCAGTACTTC. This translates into CASSPFRTPFHEQYF.

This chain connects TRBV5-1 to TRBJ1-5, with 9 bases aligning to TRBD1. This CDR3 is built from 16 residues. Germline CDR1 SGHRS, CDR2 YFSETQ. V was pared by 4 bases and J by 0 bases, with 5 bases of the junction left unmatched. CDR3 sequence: CASSPGTGHSNQPQHF. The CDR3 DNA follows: TGCGCCAGCAGCCCCGGGACAGGGCATAGCAATCAGCCCCAGCATTTT.

In nucleotides, the CDR3 is TGTGCCAGCAGGTCGGCGCGGGGCAGCACAGATACGCAGTATTTT. Translation: CASRSARGSTDTQYF. V and J are TRBV2 and TRBJ2-3, with D perhaps TRBD2 (6 bases). CDR3 size: 15 residues. Looked up from germline, CDR1 is SNHLY and CDR2 is FYNNEI. The ends were cut back, 6 bases at V and 0 bases at J, with 13 bases in the middle.

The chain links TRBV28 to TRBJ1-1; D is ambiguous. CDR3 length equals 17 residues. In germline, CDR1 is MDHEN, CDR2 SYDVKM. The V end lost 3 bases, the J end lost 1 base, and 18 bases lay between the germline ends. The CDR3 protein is CASSFSPYRPANTEAFF. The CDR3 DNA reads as TGTGCCAGCAGTTTCTCCCCCTATCGTCCAGCGAACACTGAAGCTTTCTTT.